Shown below are 7 T cell receptor beta chains from a single sample sequenced in a study of T-cell memory formation after mild COVID-19 (TCRdb year 2021). The library was made by 5' RACE. This sample was sequenced with an Illumina NovaSeq 6000. TCRdb reanalyzed the raw reads on its own, using fastp at Q25 for trimming and MiXCR for clone calling, and kept in-frame beta chains. All rows with the same CDR3 protein become a single entry with the most common DNA and genes. This sample is represented by about half a million distinct CDR3 sequences; roughly 18% of them were singletons. Together, the top ten hold more than 9% of the sample. The sequencing input was PBMCs or a T cell subset sorted from them (not recorded which). The receptors shown here come from an adult woman who had mild COVID-19 (a few samples of this study predate the infection). The sample titles of this study are shuffled in the database, so cell type and time point are left out; the donor was told from shared clones.

This clonotype was counted a few times. This chain joins TRBV12-3 or TRBV12-4 and TRBJ1-2; D call uncertain. Trimming left V 5 bases short and J 8 bases short, with 15 bases between. This CDR3 is 13 amino acids long. In nucleotides, the CDR3 is TGTGCCAGCAGTCCCGAATGGGAGAGGGGCTACACCTTC. Translating it yields CASSPEWERGYTF.

CDR3 sequence: CASSRRRLIDLDPNTEAFF. CDR3 DNA sequence: TGTGCCAGCAGCCGACGTAGGCTGATAGACCTAGACCCGAACACTGAAGCTTTCTTT. The chain joins TRBV4-2 to TRBJ1-1; D gene ambiguous. The germline V gene encodes CDR1 LGHNA and CDR2 YNFKEQ. Between the trimmed V and J ends, which lost 4 bases and 1 base, there was a span of 25 bases. The CDR3 contains 19 residues.

The V call is TRBV12-3 or TRBV12-4, the J call TRBJ2-2, with D unclear. Trimming left V 6 bases short and J 2 bases short, with 4 bases between. This CDR3 spans 12 amino acids. The CDR3 DNA is TGTGCCAGCAGCATTAACACCGGGGAGCTGTTTTTT. This encodes CASSINTGELFF.

In this sample, this clonotype turned up many times. The chain links TRBV20-1 to TRBJ1-1; 7 bases map to TRBD1. This CDR3 has 16 residues. Germline CDR1 DFQATT, CDR2 SNEGSKA (reference sequence). Trimming removed 3 bases from V and 2 bases from J; junction bases left unmatched: 12. CDR3 region: CSARFAGTAINTEAFF. In DNA form, the CDR3 reads TGCAGTGCTAGGTTTGCCGGGACAGCAATAAACACTGAAGCTTTCTTT.

This clonotype has ten or more counts. The genes are TRBV29-1 and TRBJ1-5, with D unresolved. Germline V lookup: CDR1 SQVTM, CDR2 ANQGSEA. With 5 bases removed from V and 3 bases from J, the gap between germline ends came to 11 bases. The CDR3 spans 13 residues. The DNA of the CDR3 is TGCAGCGTTAGACAAGGTCTCAATCAGCCCCAGCATTTT. Residues: CSVRQGLNQPQHF.

This clonotype was seen a few times. The chain uses TRBV30 and TRBJ1-1; 9 nucleotides match TRBD1. From germline, CDR1 is GTSNPN and CDR2 SVGIG (reference sequence). CDR3 size: 14 residues. The ends lost 4 bases at V and 8 bases at J; junction bases unmatched: 11. CDR3 sequence: CAWKEQGAGMEAFF. The CDR3 DNA reads TGTGCCTGGAAGGAACAGGGGGCAGGGATGGAAGCTTTCTTT.

This clonotype was seen only a few times. V and J are TRBV12-3 or TRBV12-4 and TRBJ2-7, with D perhaps given as TRBD1 or TRBD2 (6 bases each). V was trimmed by 0 bases and J by 3 bases, leaving 12 bases between them. The CDR3 loop spans 15 amino acids. The CDR3 reads CASSLAAGHFYEQYF. The CDR3 DNA sequence: TGTGCCAGCAGTTTAGCCGCGGGACATTTCTACGAGCAGTACTTC.